A selection of T cell receptor beta chains follows, all from one sample in a study of control samples from healthy donors and cancer patients. The data were produced by immunoSEQ multiplex PCR, yet TCRdb's version contains in-frame clones alone and is incomplete. The sample holds 130,000 to 150,000 clones; 90% to 95% are singletons and the top ten take roughly 5.7%. The specimen was blood. These receptors were taken from a man aged 18-30 years in good health. CDR3s include the opening cysteine and the closing phenylalanine or tryptophan. The D gene is left open where the match is weak. Clone size appears in some rows only: once, few, many, or a class for an expanded clone.

D gene	V gene	J gene	clone size	CDR3 protein	CDR3 DNA
NA	TRBV19	TRBJ2-5	NA	CASREAETQETQYF	TGTGCCAGTAGAGAGGCCGAGACTCAAGAGACCCAGTACTTC
NA	TRBV28	TRBJ1-2	NA	CASSLSGAGYYGYTF	TGTGCCAGCAGTTTGTCTGGAGCGGGGTACTATGGCTACACCTTC
NA	TRBV15	TRBJ1-1	NA	CATSQHRNRAEGEAFF	TGTGCCACCAGCCAGCATCGGAACAGGGCGGAAGGTGAAGCTTTCTTT
TRBD1	TRBV5-1	TRBJ2-5	once	CASMRDRETQYF	TGCGCCAGCATGAGGGACAGAGAGACCCAGTACTTC
NA	TRBV28	TRBJ1-5	NA	CASSLERESQPQHF	NA
NA	TRBV3-1/TRBV3-2	TRBJ1-2	NA	CASSPKNIRYGYTF	TGTGCCAGCAGCCCCAAAAACATCAGATATGGCTACACCTTC
NA	TRBV5-6	TRBJ2-5	NA	CASSSSPETQYF	TGTGCCAGCAGCTCCAGCCCGGAGACCCAGTACTTC
NA	TRBV18	TRBJ1-1	NA	CASSLGQKDTEAFF	TGTGCCAGCTCTCTAGGACAGAAAGACACTGAAGCTTTCTTT
TRBD1	TRBV19	TRBJ2-7	NA	CASSRDRDYEQYF	TGTGCCAGTAGTAGGGACAGGGACTACGAGCAGTACTTC
NA	TRBV7-9	TRBJ1-1	NA	CASRNRGYTEAFF	TGTGCCAGCAGGAATAGGGGGTACACTGAAGCTTTCTTT
NA	TRBV11-2	TRBJ1-1	NA	CASSLNSLEAFF	TGTGCCAGCAGCTTAAACAGCCTTGAAGCTTTCTTT